This TCR beta chain was sequenced during a study of blood T cells in healthy people across ages. The J segment lost 13 bases and the V segment lost 3 bases, leaving 10 bases of the junction unmatched. The CDR3 loop spans 15 amino acids. Germline V gene sequence: CDR1 SGHTA, CDR2 FQGNSA. A second PCR, run for about 6 to 11 cycles, used a sample-barcoded 5' primer plus a J-beta primer mix. Using its own MiXCR run on the 5' RACE reads, TCRdb lists one record per CDR3 protein. The sample carries 650,000 to 800,000 distinct CDR3 sequences, over 40% recorded once. The sample consisted of blood. This TCR derives from a woman older than 75 in good health. The chain joins TRBV7-2 to TRBJ2-3, with 13 bases lining up with TRBD2. The CDR3 loop is CASSFGLAGVSLEYF. The CDR3 DNA reads as TGTGCCAGCAGCTTCGGACTAGCGGGAGTATCATTGGAGTATTTT. The variable domain in full, completed from reference TRBV7-2 and TRBJ2-3, reads GAGVSQSPSNKVTEKGKDVELRCDPISGHTALYWYRQSLGQGLEFLIYFQGNSAPDKSGLPSDRFSAERTGGSVSTLTIQRTQQEDSAVYLCASSFGLAGVSLEYFGPGTRLTVL.